This record looks at one T cell receptor beta chain sequence and its context. Its binding antigen is unknown. Base qualities are not recorded, but no much larger clone differs from it by a single base. The record originates from a study of radiotherapy plus CTLA-4 blockade in lung cancer (dated 2018 in TCRdb). About the full investigation: Objective responses were observed in approximately 18% of enrolled patients, and disease control was achieved in 31%. Broader findings and caveats from the paper: The strongest predictors of response were reported to be early dynamic shifts in blood T cell clones along with a rise in serum interferon-beta following radiation. After treatment with radiotherapy and ipilimumab, TCR clones that originated in tumors expanded in peripheral blood.

The study evaluated CTLA-4 blockade (ipilimumab) given together with focal radiation therapy in patients who had chemo-refractory metastatic non-small-cell lung cancer. Its CDR3 holds 14 amino acids, cysteine through phenylalanine. The DNA shown is the 42-base CDR3, in frame from base 1. From a lookup of the germline V gene, CDR1 and CDR2 are KGHSH and LQKENI. Ends trimmed: V by 2 bases, J by 5 bases; bases unmatched to a gene: 5. Libraries were prepared through the immunoSEQ multiplex PCR assay. The table was pulled from immuneACCESS by TCRdb, which kept in-frame rearrangements only. Such tables lose some clones; where checked, under half of the loss comes from unresolved V genes, and the rest has no known cause. In all, the sample holds 120,000 or so clones, and about 87% of those were seen once. About 7% of the sample rests with the top ten.

Sequencing used peripheral blood, obtained from a patient treated with radiotherapy plus ipilimumab. This receptor was taken from a human donor with non-small cell lung cancer that progressed on radiotherapy plus ipilimumab. The chain uses TRBV18 and TRBJ2-5, with 7 middle bases fitting TRBD2. In nucleotide form, the sequence is TGTGCCAGCTCACCAGCTAGCGGCGGGGAGACCCAGTACTTC. It codes for CASSPASGGETQYF.